The entry below gives a single TCR beta chain sequence along with its context. The sample originates from a study of blood T cell repertoires in COVID-19. The assay was immunoSEQ multiplex PCR, and TCRdb's table has in-frame clones only and misses some. The table includes some 220,000 clones, 85% detected once. Trimming took 5 bases from V and 0 from J, leaving 8 bases between them. Germline lookup yields CDR1 SGHNT and CDR2 YENEEA. The CDR3 sequence is 14 residues long. The V call is TRBV11-3, the J call TRBJ1-3, with a weak D call TRBD1 (6 bases). Sequenced sample: peripheral blood. The receptor's source is a woman in her seventies with COVID-19, enrolled during active disease. The chain's CDR3 is CASSPGDSGNTIYF. DNA of the CDR3: TGTGCCAGCAGCCCAGGGGACTCTGGAAACACCATATATTTT.